The sample holds many counts of the clone carrying this T cell receptor (beta chain). The sample is drawn from a study of T-cell reconstitution after alpha-beta-depleted transplantation in children. Unique molecular identifiers tagged the TCRbeta library. MiXCR, run by TCRdb on the PCR reads, gives a single entry per CDR3 protein. The repertoire holds some 190,000 distinct CDR3 sequences, with more than 9.5% as singletons. This CDR3 is built from 12 residues. Germline assignment: CDR1 DFQATT and CDR2 SNEGSKA (reference sequence). V dropped 6 bases and J dropped 8; count of bases not matched to a gene: 4.

The sequences come from PBMCs, collected before TCRalphabeta/CD19-depleted stem cell transplant. V and J are TRBV20-1 and TRBJ1-6; 7 nucleotides line up with TRBD1. The TCR was taken from a boy aged 2 to 9 with acute myeloid leukemia, due to receive a stem cell transplant. This CDR3 reads CSATGQDSPLHF. The CDR3 nucleotides are TGCAGTGCCACAGGACAGGATTCACCCCTCCACTTT.